The entry below gives a single T cell receptor beta chain sequence along with its context. The assay was immunoSEQ multiplex PCR, and TCRdb's table has in-frame clones only and misses some. This table holds roughly 150,000 clones, about 86% found once. This record comes from a study of control samples from healthy donors and cancer patients. With 5 bases removed from V and 0 bases from J, the gap between germline ends came to 13 bases. In germline, CDR1 is LNHDA, CDR2 SQIVND (reference sequence). The CDR3 extends over 15 amino acids. The sequence was obtained from a man younger than 30 in good health. Sequences were obtained from blood. This chain links TRBV19 with TRBJ1-1; no definite D call. The CDR3 region has the DNA TGTGCCAGTAGTCCTCGACTCGGGATGAACACTGAAGCTTTCTTT. The encoded protein is CASSPRLGMNTEAFF.